These 8 T cell receptor beta chains were sequenced from one sample in a study of T cell clonotyping in hematopoietic cell transplantation. The data were produced by immunoSEQ multiplex PCR, yet TCRdb's version contains in-frame clones alone and is incomplete. The table lists about 69,000 clones, around 94% of them singletons. The sequencing sample was made of peripheral blood mononuclear cells. The receptors shown here come from a man aged 45-60 years in good health. Some clones in this sample may be carry-over from other donors' samples.

The V gene is TRBV19, the J gene TRBJ1-1; D is undetermined. With 5 bases removed from V and 5 bases from J, the gap between germline ends came to 15 bases. CDR1 LNHDA and CDR2 SQIVND come from the germline V gene (reference sequence). The CDR3 contains 14 residues. The CDR3 reads CASSVGGWRTEAFF. DNA of the CDR3: TGTGCCAGTAGTGTCGGAGGGTGGAGGACTGAAGCTTTCTTT.

The chain carries TRBV25-1 and TRBJ2-3; unclear D gene. Per the germline V gene, CDR1 is MGHDK and CDR2 is SYGVNS. V was clipped by 1 base and J by 0 bases, with 5 bases between them. This CDR3 comprises 14 residues. The CDR3 DNA sequence: TGTGCCAGCAGTGAATTTCACAGCACAGATACGCAGTATTTT. Its translation: CASSEFHSTDTQYF.

This rearrangement joins TRBV2 to TRBJ2-7; D is possibly TRBD1 (6 bases). Germline V gene sequence: CDR1 SNHLY, CDR2 FYNNEI. Deletions cut 3 bases from V and 6 bases from J, with 15 bases between. The CDR3 has 14 amino acids. CDR3 region: CASSEQGPSGEQYF. CDR3 coding DNA: TGTGCCAGCAGTGAGCAGGGGCCCTCGGGCGAGCAGTACTTC.

The V call is TRBV6-4, the J call TRBJ2-2; 11 bases align to TRBD2. Germline CDR1 is MRHNA and CDR2 is SNTAGT. V was clipped by 0 bases and J by 4 bases; unmatched bases: 1. The CDR3 covers 16 residues. CDR3 nucleotide sequence: TGTGCCAGCAGTGACTCTAGCGGGGGGGCCACCGGGGAGCTGTTTTTT. It codes for CASSDSSGGATGELFF.

V is TRBV4-1 and J is TRBJ2-1, with D possibly matching TRBD1 (5 bases). The CDR3 has 15 residues. The germline V and J ends were trimmed by 4 bases and 6 bases, with 16 bases remaining between them. Germline V CDR1 and CDR2: MGHRA, YSYEKL. CDR3 coding DNA: TGCGCCAGCAGCCTAGACGGTACAAGGGGCAATGAGCAGTTCTTC. Protein: CASSLDGTRGNEQFF.

The chain carries TRBV29-1 and TRBJ1-1; D gene unclear. The V end was cut by 6 bases, the J end by 5 bases, with 16 bases between. The CDR3 covers 13 residues. CDR1 is SQVTM, CDR2 ANQGSEA, per germline. CDR3 sequence: CSVTLSLGTEAFF. The CDR3 bases are TGCAGCGTGACCCTCAGTCTGGGGACTGAAGCTTTCTTT.

J is TRBJ1-2 and V is TRBV6-5; 8 bases match TRBD1. Losses at the gene ends were 0 bases for V and 9 bases for J; bases not matched to a gene: 12. There are 16 residues in the CDR3. Germline V gene data show CDR1 as MNHEY and CDR2 as SVGAGI. In DNA form, the CDR3 reads TGTGCCAGCAGTTACTCATCGCGACAGGGGCTGATGAGCTACACCTTC. This gives the protein CASSYSSRQGLMSYTF.

The chain links TRBV10-2 to TRBJ1-2; tentative D call: TRBD1 (5 bases). Looked up from germline, CDR1 is WSHSY and CDR2 is SAAADI. The CDR3 loop spans 16 amino acids. Trimming took off 0 bases at V and 4 bases at J, with 15 bases between the two ends. The CDR3 sequence: CASSESRGVPAYGYTF. CDR3 DNA sequence: TGCGCCAGCAGTGAGTCGAGAGGGGTCCCAGCCTATGGCTACACCTTC.